This T cell receptor beta chain stems from a study of shared clonotypes between healthy human individuals. The CDR3 contains 14 residues. V dropped 3 bases and J dropped 6; count of bases not matched to a gene: 3. Germline CDR1 MNHEY, CDR2 SMNVEV (reference sequence). Genomic DNA from each subset was divided evenly over several immunoSEQ plates. Measured with immunoSEQ multiplex PCR; TCRdb has only the in-frame clones, and not every one. The sample records some 1.5 million clones, roughly 96% being singletons. Sequencing was carried out using naive CD4+ T cells sorted from blood. This sample's subset: CD45RA+ positively selected. The sequence derives from a man younger than 40 in good health. The chain is built from TRBV27 and TRBJ2-2, with TRBD1 matching 8 bases. The CDR3 DNA sequence: TGTGCCAGCAGTTTGAACAGGGGGGCCGGGGAGCTGTTTTTT. The encoded protein is CASSLNRGAGELFF.